The 21 T cell receptor beta chains in this list originate from one sample, sequenced in a study of cytomegalovirus exposure and HLA in healthy donors. It was with 60 Vbeta and 13 Jbeta primers that the PCR ran. Clones were sequenced by immunoSEQ multiplex PCR, and TCRdb holds only the in-frame ones, with some missing. The table records approximately 260,000 clones, just under 85% of them present only once. Sequencing input: PBMCs. Receptors originate from a middle-aged woman in good health and CMV-seropositive.

V usage is TRBV27 and J usage is TRBJ1-1; 8 bases match TRBD1. The CDR3 length is 15 residues. Trimming removed 8 bases from V and 0 bases from J; junction bases left unmatched: 8. Germline V CDR1 and CDR2: MNHEY, SMNVEV (reference sequence). The CDR3 DNA sequence: TGTGCCAGCGCGCCGATACAGGGGGTGAACACTGAAGCTTTCTTT. Protein: CASAPIQGVNTEAFF.

The chain combines TRBV5-1 with TRBJ2-1, with 10 bases identical to TRBD2. V was pared by 5 bases and J by 10 bases, with 9 bases of the junction left unmatched. This CDR3 is 14 amino acids long. Germline CDR1 is SGHRS and CDR2 is YFSETQ. CDR3 in DNA: TGCGCCAGCAGACTAGCGGGATATGATGACGAGCAGTTCTTC. Amino acids: CASRLAGYDDEQFF. The whole variable domain, filled in from reference TRBV5-1 and TRBJ2-1, reads KAGVTQTPRYLIKTRGQQVTLSCSPISGHRSVSWYQQTPGQGLQFLFEYFSETQRNKGNFPGRFSGRQFSNSRSEMNVSTLELGDSALYLCASRLAGYDDEQFFGPGTRLTVL.

The gene calls are TRBV9 and TRBJ2-1, with a tentative D call TRBD1 (6 bases). Trimming removed 5 bases at V and 5 bases at J, with 17 bases between. The CDR3 is made up of 15 amino acids. Germline assignment: CDR1 SGDLS and CDR2 YYNGEE. The CDR3, as DNA: TGTGCCAGCAGTTACCAGCAGGGGCACGACAATGAGCAGTTCTTC. Translating it yields CASSYQQGHDNEQFF.

As regards this clone: Other DNA sequences from this sample encode an identical CDR3 as well. V gene TRBV11-2 combines with J gene TRBJ2-1; 14 bases match TRBD2. CDR3 length equals 16 residues. The germline CDR1 and CDR2 sequences are SGHAT and FQNNGV. V shed 5 bases, J shed 7 bases, and the junction held 7 bases outside the gene matches. CDR3 coding DNA: TGTGCCAGCAGCCCGGCCGGACTAGCGGGAGGTAATGAGCAGTTCTTC. It codes for CASSPAGLAGGNEQFF.

This rearrangement joins TRBV27 to TRBJ1-2, with 8 bases lining up with TRBD1. V lost 6 bases, J lost 6 bases, and 6 bases stayed unmatched. Germline V lookup: CDR1 MNHEY, CDR2 SMNVEV (reference sequence). The CDR3 has 13 residues. Here the CDR3 reads CASSLRDRNGYTF. The CDR3 DNA follows: TGTGCCAGCAGCCTCAGGGACAGGAATGGCTACACCTTC.

The chain carries TRBV9 and TRBJ2-1; possibly TRBD2 for D (7 bases). Trimming removed 3 bases at V and 6 bases at J, with 25 bases between. CDR3 size: 18 residues. The germline gives CDR1 SGDLS, CDR2 YYNGEE. This CDR3 reads CASSGGLFGAGAGNEQFF. CDR3 in DNA: TGTGCCAGCAGCGGAGGCCTCTTCGGCGCGGGGGCCGGCAATGAGCAGTTCTTC.

This sequence joins TRBV9 and TRBJ1-3; TRBD1 agrees at 11 bases. The CDR3 extends over 17 amino acids. Per germline, CDR1 SGDLS and CDR2 YYNGEE. V lost 0 bases, J lost 0 bases, and 2 bases stayed unmatched. The CDR3 sequence is CASSVGGTGGSGNTIYF. CDR3 sequence (DNA): TGTGCCAGCAGCGTAGGGGGGACAGGGGGCTCTGGAAACACCATATATTTT. The full variable domain, in which reference TRBV9 and TRBJ1-3 provide the parts outside the CDR3, is DSGVTQTPKHLITATGQRVTLRCSPRSGDLSVYWYQQSLDQGLQFLIQYYNGEERAKGNILERFSAQQFPDLHSELNLSSLELGDSALYFCASSVGGTGGSGNTIYFGEGSWLTVV.

V gene TRBV9 combines with J gene TRBJ2-6; the match to TRBD1 covers 7 bases. The junction had 3 bases not matched to a gene; V was cut back by 6 bases and J by 3 bases. This CDR3 spans 14 amino acids. Germline values: CDR1 SGDLS, CDR2 YYNGEE. CDR3 residues: CASKQGSGANVLTF. CDR3 in DNA: TGTGCCAGCAAACAGGGGAGTGGGGCCAACGTCCTGACTTTC.

The J gene is TRBJ2-7, the V gene TRBV28; 7 nucleotides match TRBD1. The trim removed 8 bases at V and 1 base at J, leaving 5 bases unmatched. The CDR3 has 13 residues. Germline V gives CDR1 MDHEN, CDR2 SYDVKM. In DNA, the CDR3 is TGTGCCAGCGCAGCGACAGGGTCCTACGAGCAGTACTTC. It yields the protein CASAATGSYEQYF.

This chain uses TRBV21-1 with TRBJ1-1; the table's D call TRBD1 went unverified against the DNA. TRBV21-1 is a pseudogene locus. The CDR3 contains 13 residues. Written as DNA, the CDR3 is TGTGCCAGCAGCAGTACATTGAACACTGAAGCTTTCTTT. Amino acid sequence: CASSSTLNTEAFF.

The gene calls are TRBV7-9 and TRBJ2-4, with 16 bases fitting TRBD2. This CDR3 spans 19 amino acids. Germline values: CDR1 SEHNR, CDR2 FQNEAQ (reference sequence). The J segment lost 0 bases and the V segment lost 5 bases, leaving 7 bases of the junction unmatched. The CDR3 is CASSVGLAGGSTAKNIQYF. The CDR3 DNA is TGTGCCAGCAGCGTGGGACTAGCGGGAGGGTCTACAGCCAAAAACATTCAGTACTTC.

The V call is TRBV7-6, the J call TRBJ1-2; D call uncertain. This CDR3 has 14 residues. The ends were cut back, 3 bases at V and 7 bases at J, with 15 bases in the middle. Germline CDR1 is SGHVS and CDR2 is FNYEAQ. The CDR3 loop reads CASSLGGRYSGYTF. CDR3 coding DNA: TGTGCCAGCAGCTTGGGTGGGAGGTACTCTGGCTACACCTTC.

V usage is TRBV19 and J usage is TRBJ2-1, with 11 bases that match TRBD2. Germline V gene data show CDR1 as LNHDA and CDR2 as SQIVND (reference sequence). With 5 bases clipped from V and 0 bases from J, the junction kept 12 bases outside the gene matches. The CDR3 is made up of 19 amino acids. CDR3 nucleotide sequence: TGTGCCAGTAGTGAAAGTCTAGCGGGAGGCCTGGGCTCCTACAATGAGCAGTTCTTC. It translates to CASSESLAGGLGSYNEQFF.

The chain has TRBV28 and TRBJ1-3; D is unresolved. Per the germline V gene, CDR1 is MDHEN and CDR2 is SYDVKM. V was trimmed by 3 bases and J by 4 bases, leaving 13 bases between them. The CDR3 runs to 15 residues. The CDR3 here is CASSLSAGAGNTIYF. The CDR3 nucleotides are TGTGCCAGCAGTTTGTCGGCAGGCGCCGGAAACACCATATATTTT. Full variable domain (rest looked up from reference TRBV28 and TRBJ1-3): DVKVTQSSRYLVKRTGEKVFLECVQDMDHENMFWYRQDPGLGLRLIYFSYDVKMKEKGDIPEGYSVSREKKERFSLILESASTNQTSMYLCASSLSAGAGNTIYFGEGSWLTVV.

The chain couples TRBV5-1 to TRBJ1-4, with TRBD1 matching over 7 bases. The CDR3 contains 16 residues. Germline CDR1 and CDR2: SGHRS and YFSETQ. J lost 7 bases, V lost 4 bases, and 13 bases had no gene match. The CDR3 region is CASSEVPGQMGEKLFF. As DNA, the CDR3 is TGCGCCAGCAGCGAGGTGCCGGGACAGATGGGTGAAAAACTGTTTTTT. Complete variable domain (other parts from reference TRBV5-1 and TRBJ1-4): KAGVTQTPRYLIKTRGQQVTLSCSPISGHRSVSWYQQTPGQGLQFLFEYFSETQRNKGNFPGRFSGRQFSNSRSEMNVSTLELGDSALYLCASSEVPGQMGEKLFFGSGTQLSVL.

The chain joins TRBV4-1 to TRBJ1-1; D is unresolved. This CDR3 comprises 15 residues. The ends were cut back, 3 bases at V and 5 bases at J, with 16 bases in the middle. Germline lookup yields CDR1 MGHRA and CDR2 YSYEKL. DNA of the CDR3: TGCGCCAGCAGCCACCGCTCGAGGGATGGGACTGAAGCTTTCTTT. This codes for CASSHRSRDGTEAFF.

The rearrangement joins TRBV11-2 to TRBJ2-1; 11 bases line up with TRBD2. The length of the CDR3 is 15 residues. The J segment lost 6 bases and the V segment lost 1 base, leaving 2 bases of the junction unmatched. Per the germline V gene, CDR1 is SGHAT and CDR2 is FQNNGV. The chain's CDR3 is CASSLGLAGGNEQFF. CDR3 sequence (DNA): TGTGCCAGCAGCTTAGGGCTAGCGGGGGGCAATGAGCAGTTCTTC.

The chain employs TRBV19 and TRBJ2-7; 10 nucleotides agree with TRBD1. Per germline, CDR1 LNHDA and CDR2 SQIVND (reference sequence). The CDR3 sequence is 14 residues long. Trimming took 10 bases from V and 5 from J; bases not matched to a gene: 11. The CDR3: CATRSGQGQHEQYF. CDR3 nucleotide sequence: TGTGCCACCCGATCGGGACAGGGGCAACACGAGCAGTACTTC.

The chain carries TRBV2 and TRBJ1-6, with 10 bases that match TRBD1. The CDR3 spans 14 residues. The V and J ends lost 6 bases and 8 bases, in that order; junction bases with no gene match: 4. Germline values: CDR1 SNHLY, CDR2 FYNNEI. CDR3 sequence: CASRTGTGDSPLHF. CDR3 in DNA: TGTGCCAGCAGAACCGGGACAGGGGATTCACCCCTCCACTTT.

V gene TRBV7-8 combines with J gene TRBJ2-3; a weak D match, TRBD2 (7 bases). This CDR3 has 19 amino acids. Deletions cut 0 bases from V and 2 bases from J, with 21 bases between. Per the germline V gene, CDR1 is SGHVS and CDR2 is FQNEAQ. In DNA form, the CDR3 reads TGTGCCAGCAGCTTAGCGCTGCGGGAGCCCAGGGGCTTCACAGATACGCAGTATTTT. Its translation: CASSLALREPRGFTDTQYF.

The chain uses TRBV7-2 and TRBJ2-7; tentative D call: TRBD1 (5 bases). V lost 5 bases, J lost 4 bases, and 12 bases lay in between. Looked up from germline, CDR1 is SGHTA and CDR2 is FQGNSA. CDR3 size: 13 residues. The CDR3 sequence is CASSPRGDYEQYF. CDR3 DNA: TGTGCCAGCAGCCCAAGGGGTGATTACGAGCAGTACTTC. Together with reference TRBV7-2 and TRBJ2-7, the CDR3 gives the full variable domain: GAGVSQSPSNKVTEKGKDVELRCDPISGHTALYWYRQSLGQGLEFLIYFQGNSAPDKSGLPSDRFSAERTGGSVSTLTIQRTQQEDSAVYLCASSPRGDYEQYFGPGTRLTVT.